This T cell receptor (beta chain) stems from a study of cytomegalovirus exposure and HLA in healthy donors. Primers: 60 Vbeta forward and 13 Jbeta reverse. Measured with immunoSEQ multiplex PCR; TCRdb has only the in-frame clones, and not every one. The sample contains under 200,000 clones, roughly 77% of which appear only once. Germline-derived CDR1 and CDR2 are MNHEY and SMNVEV (reference sequence). Trimming stripped 5 bases from V and 0 bases from J, with 10 bases between. The CDR3 spans 14 residues. Study conclusions and caveats: In a later analysis, TCR beta V- and J-gene trimming showed a link to a missense DCLRE1C variant. Cytomegalovirus-associated TCR beta chains were listed, numbering some 180. In an earlier analysis, most TCR beta V segments were productive about 87% or about 30% of the time. The Asian-associated ancestry cluster reportedly had fewer N-insertions than the approximately 700-donor mean in a later analysis.

With respect to this clone: What it binds is unknown.

The receptor's source is a woman aged 18-29 years in good health and CMV-seronegative. Sequencing was performed on PBMCs. The chain carries TRBV27 and TRBJ1-1, with D possibly matching TRBD1 (5 bases). As DNA, the CDR3 is TGTGCCAGCAGTAGGGGTGTATTGAACACTGAAGCTTTCTTT. It is translated as CASSRGVLNTEAFF.